What follows describes a single T cell receptor beta chain. Its antigen is currently unknown. The sample belongs to a study of T cell repertoires in cytomegalovirus infection. There are 13 residues in the CDR3. V dropped 2 bases and J dropped 8 bases, with 10 bases sitting between them. Germline CDR1 MNHEY, CDR2 SVGAGI. TCRdb fed the reads into MiXCR, producing one record per CDR3 protein. The table has under 850,000 distinct CDR3 sequences, around 35% seen once. The chain couples TRBV6-5 to TRBJ2-1, with D possibly matching TRBD2 (5 bases). The origin of this receptor is a human donor in good health (CMV status not recorded). Some clones in this sample may be carry-over from other donors' samples. The sample here was cultured PBMCs, taken from culture after CMV antigen stimulation. The CDR3 loop is CASSYRSEDEQFF. Here the CDR3 DNA reads TGTGCCAGCAGTTACCGATCGGAGGATGAGCAGTTCTTC.